Below are 5 T cell receptor beta chains sequenced from a single sample in a study of patients and donors after allogeneic stem cell transplantation. TCRdb reprocessed the RT-PCR reads with MiXCR, giving one entry per CDR3 protein. Of some 230,000 distinct CDR3 sequences listed, roughly 13% are singletons. Sequenced input: blood, either unsorted or a sorted T cell fraction (not recorded which). The receptors shown here come from a human donor who was either an allogeneic HSCT recipient or a stem cell or donor lymphocyte infusion donor (not recorded which). It is not recorded whose cells these are; they may come from a transplant donor.

The rearrangement joins TRBV9 to TRBJ2-7; D may be TRBD1 (6 bases). The V gene lost 3 bases and the J gene lost 6 bases, with 19 bases spanning the gap. The CDR3 has 15 residues. The germline CDR1 and CDR2 sequences are SGDLS and YYNGEE. The CDR3 region has the DNA TGTGCCAGCAGCGCGAGCTCCGCCAGGGGATCCGAGCAGTACTTC. Protein sequence: CASSASSARGSEQYF.

This clonotype was observed at least ten times. This chain uses TRBV5-6 with TRBJ1-1, with 7 nucleotides matching TRBD1. This CDR3 is 15 amino acids long. Unmatched junction bases numbered 8, after V lost 4 bases and J lost 2 bases. Per the germline V gene, CDR1 is SGHDT and CDR2 is YYEEEE. This chain's CDR3 is CASSESGTANTEAFF. The DNA of the CDR3 is TGTGCCAGCAGCGAATCCGGGACAGCTAACACTGAAGCTTTCTTT.

Only a few counts were recorded for this clonotype. The gene calls are TRBV3-1 and TRBJ2-3; 15 bases match TRBD2. Germline CDR1 LGHDT, CDR2 YNNKEL (reference sequence). Trimming took 0 bases from V and 5 from J; bases not matched to a gene: 3. This CDR3 region has 17 residues. The CDR3 region has the DNA TGTGCCAGCAGCCAAGAGGAGGGACTAGCGGGAGGAGATACGCAGTATTTT. It yields the protein CASSQEEGLAGGDTQYF.

This clonotype was counted ten times or more. This sequence joins TRBV5-1 and TRBJ1-5; no definite D call. V was pared by 0 bases and J by 7 bases, with 8 bases between. The germline V gene encodes CDR1 SGHRS and CDR2 YFSETQ. The CDR3 has 13 amino acids. CDR3 in amino acids: CASSLDGGQPQHF. The CDR3 DNA reads as TGCGCCAGCAGCTTGGATGGAGGACAGCCCCAGCATTTT.

This clonotype came up many times. This chain connects TRBV12-3 or TRBV12-4 to TRBJ2-2; 8 bases agree with TRBD2. J gave up 6 bases and V 11 bases, and 5 bases lay outside the gene matches. This CDR3 is built from 12 residues. The CDR3 loop is CAGSSGSGELFF. The CDR3 DNA is TGTGCCGGATCTAGCGGGTCCGGGGAGCTGTTTTTT.